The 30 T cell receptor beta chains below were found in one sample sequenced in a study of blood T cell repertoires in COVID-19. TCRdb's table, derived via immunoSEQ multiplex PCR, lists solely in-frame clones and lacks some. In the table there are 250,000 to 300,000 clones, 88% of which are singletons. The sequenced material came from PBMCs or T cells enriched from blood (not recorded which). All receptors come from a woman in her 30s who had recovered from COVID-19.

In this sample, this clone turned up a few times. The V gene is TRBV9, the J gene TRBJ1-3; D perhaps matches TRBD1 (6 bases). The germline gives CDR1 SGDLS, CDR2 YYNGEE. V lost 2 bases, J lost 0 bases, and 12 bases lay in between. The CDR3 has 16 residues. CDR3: CASSVTGRSSGNTIYF. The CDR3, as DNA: TGTGCCAGCAGCGTTACAGGGCGCTCCTCTGGAAACACCATATATTTT.

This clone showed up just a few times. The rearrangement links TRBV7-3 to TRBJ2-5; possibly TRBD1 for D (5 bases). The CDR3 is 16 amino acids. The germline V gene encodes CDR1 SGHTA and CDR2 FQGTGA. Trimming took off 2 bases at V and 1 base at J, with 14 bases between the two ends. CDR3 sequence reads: CASSLLAAGSQETQYF. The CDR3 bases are TGTGCCAGCAGCTTACTGGCGGCAGGGTCCCAAGAGACCCAGTACTTC.

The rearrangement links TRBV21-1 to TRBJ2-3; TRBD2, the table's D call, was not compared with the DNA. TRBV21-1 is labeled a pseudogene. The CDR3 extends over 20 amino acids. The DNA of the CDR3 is TGTGCCAGCAGCAAATGGAGGCCTAGCGGGGGGGGCCATGGCACAGATACGCAGTATTTT. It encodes CASSKWRPSGGGHGTDTQYF.

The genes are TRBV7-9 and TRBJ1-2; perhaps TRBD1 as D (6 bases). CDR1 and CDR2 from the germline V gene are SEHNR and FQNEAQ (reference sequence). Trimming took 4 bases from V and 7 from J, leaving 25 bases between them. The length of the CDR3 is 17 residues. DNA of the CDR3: TGTGCCAGCAGCTCCTGGGGGCCAGGGCGGAAATCTGGTGGCTACACCTTC. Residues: CASSSWGPGRKSGGYTF.

CDR3 sequence: CSARDRIFSTF. Written as DNA, the CDR3 is TGCAGTGCCCGGGACAGGATTTTTAGTACCTTC. This chain links TRBV20-1 with TRBJ1-2, with 8 bases identical to TRBD1. Germline-derived CDR1 and CDR2 are DFQATT and SNEGSKA (reference sequence). The V segment lost 6 bases and the J segment 14 bases; nucleotides outside the gene matches: 11. CDR3 length: 11 amino acids.

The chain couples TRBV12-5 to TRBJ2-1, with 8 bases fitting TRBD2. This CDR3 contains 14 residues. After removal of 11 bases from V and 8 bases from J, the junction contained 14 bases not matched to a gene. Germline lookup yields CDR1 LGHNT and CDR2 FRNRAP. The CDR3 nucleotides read TGTGCTCCTCTCGGGACTAGTGATTCATATGAGCAGTTCTTC. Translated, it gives CAPLGTSDSYEQFF. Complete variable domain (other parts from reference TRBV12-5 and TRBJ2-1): DARVTQTPRHKVTEMGQEVTMRCQPILGHNTVFWYRQTMMQGLELLAYFRNRAPLDDSGMPKDRFSAEMPDATLATLKIQPSEPRDSAVYFCAPLGTSDSYEQFFGPGTRLTVL.

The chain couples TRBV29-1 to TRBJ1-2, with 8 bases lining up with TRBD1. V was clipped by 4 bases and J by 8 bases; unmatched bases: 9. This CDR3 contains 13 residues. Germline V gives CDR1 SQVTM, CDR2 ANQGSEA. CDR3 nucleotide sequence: TGCAGCGTTGCAGGGGGCTCCATGTCGGGCTACACCTTC. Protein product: CSVAGGSMSGYTF.

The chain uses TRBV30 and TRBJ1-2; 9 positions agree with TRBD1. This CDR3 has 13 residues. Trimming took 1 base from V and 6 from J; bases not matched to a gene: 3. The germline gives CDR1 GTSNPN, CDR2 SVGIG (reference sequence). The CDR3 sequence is CAWSGGQGNGYTF. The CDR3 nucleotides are TGTGCCTGGAGTGGGGGACAGGGTAATGGCTACACCTTC. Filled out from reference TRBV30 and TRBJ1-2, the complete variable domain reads SQTIHQWPATLVQPVGSPLSLECTVEGTSNPNLYWYRQAAGRGLQLLFYSVGIGQISSEVPQNLSASRPQDRQFILSSKKLLLSDSGFYLCAWSGGQGNGYTFGSGTRLTVV.

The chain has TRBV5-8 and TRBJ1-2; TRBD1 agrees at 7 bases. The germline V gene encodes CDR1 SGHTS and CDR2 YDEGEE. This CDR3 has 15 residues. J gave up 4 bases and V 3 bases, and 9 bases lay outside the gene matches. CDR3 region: CASSYSGGGIYGYTF. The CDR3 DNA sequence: TGTGCCAGCAGCTATTCAGGGGGAGGAATCTATGGCTACACCTTC.

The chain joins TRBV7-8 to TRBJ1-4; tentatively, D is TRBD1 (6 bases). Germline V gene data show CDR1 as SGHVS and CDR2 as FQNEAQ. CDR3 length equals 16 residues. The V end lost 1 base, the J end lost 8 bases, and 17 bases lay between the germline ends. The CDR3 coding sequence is TGTGCCAGCAGCTTAGAGCGGGGGCTGAAGGTGGAAAAACTGTTTTTT. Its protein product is CASSLERGLKVEKLFF.

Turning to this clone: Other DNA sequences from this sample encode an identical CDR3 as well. Here the CDR3 DNA reads TGTGCCAGCAGCAACGGCGGGAGGTTCAGGTGGAGCTCCTACAATGAGCAGTTCTTC. Translating gives CASSNGGRFRWSSYNEQFF. This chain joins TRBV21-1 and TRBJ2-1; TRBD2 was called by the table and not checked on the DNA. TRBV21-1 is termed a pseudogene. The CDR3 is 19 amino acids.

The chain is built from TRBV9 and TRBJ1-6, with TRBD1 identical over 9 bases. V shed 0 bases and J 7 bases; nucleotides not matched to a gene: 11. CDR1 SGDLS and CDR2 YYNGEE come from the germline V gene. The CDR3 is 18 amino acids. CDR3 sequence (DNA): TGTGCCAGCAGCGTAGCAAAGGACAGGGGATTGAGGAATTCACCCCTCCACTTT. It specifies CASSVAKDRGLRNSPLHF.

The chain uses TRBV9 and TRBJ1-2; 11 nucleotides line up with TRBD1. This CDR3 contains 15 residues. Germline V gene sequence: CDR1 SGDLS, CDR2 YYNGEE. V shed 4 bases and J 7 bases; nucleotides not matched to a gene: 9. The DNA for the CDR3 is TGTGCCAGCAGCCCCACCGGACAGGGGGCGCTTGGCTACACCTTC. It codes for CASSPTGQGALGYTF.

Written as DNA, the CDR3 is TGTGCCAGCAGCCTAGGGACAGCTGAAGCTTTCTTT. Translated: CASSLGTAEAFF. This chain connects TRBV7-8 to TRBJ1-1, with 7 nucleotides matching TRBD1. The CDR3 consists of 12 residues. J gave up 6 bases and V 5 bases, and 3 bases lay outside the gene matches. CDR1 is SGHVS and CDR2 is FQNEAQ in the germline V gene.

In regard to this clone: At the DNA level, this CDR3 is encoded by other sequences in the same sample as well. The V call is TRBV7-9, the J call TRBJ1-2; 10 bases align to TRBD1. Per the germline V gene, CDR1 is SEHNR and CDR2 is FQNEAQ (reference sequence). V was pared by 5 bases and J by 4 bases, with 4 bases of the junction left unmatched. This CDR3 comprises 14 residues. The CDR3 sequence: CASSPGTGVYGYTF. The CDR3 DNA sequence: TGTGCCAGCAGCCCCGGGACAGGGGTCTATGGCTACACCTTC.

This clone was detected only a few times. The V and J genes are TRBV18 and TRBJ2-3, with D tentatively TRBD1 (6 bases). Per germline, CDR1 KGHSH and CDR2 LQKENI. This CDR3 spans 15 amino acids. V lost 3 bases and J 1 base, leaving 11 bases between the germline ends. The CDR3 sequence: CASSPDRTGTDTQYF. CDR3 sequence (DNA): TGTGCCAGCTCACCGGATAGGACAGGCACAGATACGCAGTATTTT.

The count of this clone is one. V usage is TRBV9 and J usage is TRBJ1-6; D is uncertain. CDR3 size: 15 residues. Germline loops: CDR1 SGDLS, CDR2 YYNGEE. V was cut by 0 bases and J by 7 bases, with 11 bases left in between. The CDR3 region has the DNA TGTGCCAGCAGCGTAGACCACGCTAGCAATTCACCCCTCCACTTT. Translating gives CASSVDHASNSPLHF.

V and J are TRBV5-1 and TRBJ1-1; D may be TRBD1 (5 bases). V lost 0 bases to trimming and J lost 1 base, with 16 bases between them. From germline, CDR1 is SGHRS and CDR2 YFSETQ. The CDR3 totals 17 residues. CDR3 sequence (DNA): TGCGCCAGCAGCTTGGCACCAGGGATAGCATGGAACACTGAAGCTTTCTTT. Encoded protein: CASSLAPGIAWNTEAFF.

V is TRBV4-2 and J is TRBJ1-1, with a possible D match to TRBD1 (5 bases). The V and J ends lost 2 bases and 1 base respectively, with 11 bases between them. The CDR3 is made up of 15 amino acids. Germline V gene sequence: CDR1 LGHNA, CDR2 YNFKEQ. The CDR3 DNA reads TGTGCCAGCAGCCAATTGGACACCAGGAACACTGAAGCTTTCTTT. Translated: CASSQLDTRNTEAFF.

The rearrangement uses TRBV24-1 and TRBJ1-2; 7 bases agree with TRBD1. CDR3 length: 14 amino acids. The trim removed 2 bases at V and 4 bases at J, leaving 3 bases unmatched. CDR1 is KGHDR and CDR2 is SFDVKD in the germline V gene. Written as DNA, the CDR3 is TGTGCCACCAGTGATTCGGCAGGGGGCTATGGCTACACCTTC. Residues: CATSDSAGGYGYTF.

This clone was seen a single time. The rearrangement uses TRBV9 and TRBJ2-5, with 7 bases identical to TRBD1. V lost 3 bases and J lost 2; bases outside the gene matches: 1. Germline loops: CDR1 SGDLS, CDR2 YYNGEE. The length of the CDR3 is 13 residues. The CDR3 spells CASSGDSQETQYF. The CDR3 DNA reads TGTGCCAGCAGCGGGGACAGTCAAGAGACCCAGTACTTC.

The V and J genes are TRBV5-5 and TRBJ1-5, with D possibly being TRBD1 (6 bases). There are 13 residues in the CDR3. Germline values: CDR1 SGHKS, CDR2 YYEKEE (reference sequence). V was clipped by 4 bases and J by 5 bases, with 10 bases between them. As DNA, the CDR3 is TGTGCCAGCAGCGGAAACAGGGATCAGCCCCAGCATTTT. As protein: CASSGNRDQPQHF.

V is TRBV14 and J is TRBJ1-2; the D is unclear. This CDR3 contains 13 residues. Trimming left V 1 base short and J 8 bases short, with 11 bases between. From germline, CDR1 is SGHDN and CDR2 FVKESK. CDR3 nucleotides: TGTGCCAGCAGCCAAGTTCCAAAGCTGGGCTACACCTTC. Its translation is CASSQVPKLGYTF.

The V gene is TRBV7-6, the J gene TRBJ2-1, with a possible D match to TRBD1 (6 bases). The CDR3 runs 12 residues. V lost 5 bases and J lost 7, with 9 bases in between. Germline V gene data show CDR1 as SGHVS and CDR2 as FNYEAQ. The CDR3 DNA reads TGTGCCAGCAGCATCAGGGGTAATGAGCAGTTCTTC. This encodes CASSIRGNEQFF. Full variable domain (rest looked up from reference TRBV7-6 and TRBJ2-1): GAGVSQSPRYKVTKRGQDVALRCDPISGHVSLYWYRQALGQGPEFLTYFNYEAQQDKSGLPNDRFSAERPEGSISTLTIQRTEQRDSAMYRCASSIRGNEQFFGPGTRLTVL.

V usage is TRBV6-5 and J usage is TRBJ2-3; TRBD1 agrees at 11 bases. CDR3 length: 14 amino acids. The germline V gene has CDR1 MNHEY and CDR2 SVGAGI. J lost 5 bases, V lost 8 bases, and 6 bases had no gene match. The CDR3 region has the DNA TGTGCCAGCGGAGGACAGGGGGCGCGAGATACGCAGTATTTT. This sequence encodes CASGGQGARDTQYF.

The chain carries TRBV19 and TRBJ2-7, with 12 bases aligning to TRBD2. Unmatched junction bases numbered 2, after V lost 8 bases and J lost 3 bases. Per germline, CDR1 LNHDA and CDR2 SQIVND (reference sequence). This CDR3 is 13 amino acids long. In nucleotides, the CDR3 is TGTGCCAGTGCGACTAGCGGGAGCTACGAGCAGTACTTC. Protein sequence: CASATSGSYEQYF.

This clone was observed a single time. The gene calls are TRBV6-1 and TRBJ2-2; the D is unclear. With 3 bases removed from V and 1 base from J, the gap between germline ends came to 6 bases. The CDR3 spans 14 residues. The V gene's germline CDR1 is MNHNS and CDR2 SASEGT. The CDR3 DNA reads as TGTGCCAGCAGTGATCATTGGAACACCGGGGAGCTGTTTTTT. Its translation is CASSDHWNTGELFF.

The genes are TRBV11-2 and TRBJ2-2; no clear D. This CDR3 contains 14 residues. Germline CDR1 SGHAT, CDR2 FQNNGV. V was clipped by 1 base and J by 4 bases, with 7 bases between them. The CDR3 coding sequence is TGTGCCAGCAGCTTAGTTGCCAGCACCGGGGAGCTGTTTTTT. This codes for CASSLVASTGELFF.

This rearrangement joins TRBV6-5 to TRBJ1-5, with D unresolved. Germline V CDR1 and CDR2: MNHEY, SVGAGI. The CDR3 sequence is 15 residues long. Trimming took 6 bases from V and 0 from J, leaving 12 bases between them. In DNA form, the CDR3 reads TGTGCCAGCAGCCTAAGCATGATTAGCAATCAGCCCCAGCATTTT. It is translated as CASSLSMISNQPQHF.

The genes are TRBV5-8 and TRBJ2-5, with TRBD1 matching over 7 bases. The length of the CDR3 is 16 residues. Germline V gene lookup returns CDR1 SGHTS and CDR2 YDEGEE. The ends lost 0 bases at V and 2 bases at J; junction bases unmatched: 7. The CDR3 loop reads CASSLAPSRGQETQYF. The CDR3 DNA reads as TGTGCCAGCAGCTTGGCCCCTAGCAGGGGGCAAGAGACCCAGTACTTC.